Below, 25 T cell receptor beta chains from the same sample are listed, as sequenced in a study of regulatory T cells in long-lasting Graves disease. Arm-PCR with iRepertoire HTBI primers amplified the CDR3 regions for these TCR beta libraries. TCRdb redid the calling of the multiplex PCR reads with MiXCR, one entry per CDR3 protein. Of 200,000 to 250,000 distinct CDR3 sequences listed, 18% are singletons. Regarding time point: newly diagnosed GD, antithyroid drugs for less than 3 months. PBMC-extracted RNA yielded the TCR library. This specimen consisted of peripheral blood mononuclear cells (PBMCs), obtained at new diagnosis, from a patient treated with antithyroid drugs. These receptor sequences come from a female donor with Graves disease.

This clonotype appeared many times. This chain connects TRBV20-1 to TRBJ2-3; 8 bases are a match to TRBD2. From germline, CDR1 is DFQATT and CDR2 SNEGSKA (reference sequence). The CDR3 loop spans 16 amino acids. The CDR3 spells CSLAGFSGTHTDTQYF. The CDR3 DNA sequence: TGCAGCCTGGCGGGGTTTAGCGGGACCCACACAGATACGCAGTATTTT.

This clonotype appeared a few times. The rearrangement uses TRBV20-1 and TRBJ1-1; TRBD1 matches 8 bases. The length of the CDR3 is 13 residues. After removal of 4 bases from V and 3 bases from J, the junction contained 4 bases not matched to a gene. CDR1 and CDR2 from the germline V gene are DFQATT and SNEGSKA (reference sequence). The CDR3 bases are TGCAGTGCTACCAGGGGGCGAGACACTGAAGCTTTCTTT. This encodes CSATRGRDTEAFF.

This clonotype was detected many times. The chain carries TRBV6-5 and TRBJ2-1; no clear D gene. This CDR3 has 11 amino acids. The V end lost 2 bases, the J end lost 9 bases, and 5 bases lay between the germline ends. From germline, CDR1 is MNHEY and CDR2 SVGAGI. CDR3 nucleotide sequence: TGTGCCAGCAGTTACGGCGTTGAGCAGTTCTTC. Translating gives CASSYGVEQFF.

The rearrangement uses TRBV5-1 and TRBJ2-1; D unclear. The germline CDR1 and CDR2 sequences are SGHRS and YFSETQ. V was clipped by 1 base and J by 0 bases, with 11 bases between them. There are 16 residues in the CDR3. For the CDR3, the DNA is TGCGCCAGCAGCTTGTTCGGTTCGAGCTCCTACAATGAGCAGTTCTTC. Amino acid sequence: CASSLFGSSSYNEQFF.

In this sample, this clonotype turned up many times. The rearrangement uses TRBV9 and TRBJ2-5, with 8 bases aligning to TRBD1. Germline lookup yields CDR1 SGDLS and CDR2 YYNGEE. Trimming at V came to 3 bases and at J to 5 bases, leaving 9 bases not matched to a gene. This CDR3 contains 15 residues. The CDR3 bases are TGTGCCAGCAGCGGAGAGGGAGACAGGGGCGAGACCCAGTACTTC. Translation: CASSGEGDRGETQYF.

This clonotype was seen more than once but under ten times. The V call is TRBV11-1, the J call TRBJ2-1; TRBD2 is a possible D gene (5 bases). This CDR3 comprises 16 residues. Germline CDR1 is SGHAT and CDR2 is FQDESV (reference sequence). V was pared by 4 bases and J by 0 bases, with 13 bases between. CDR3 residues: CASSSSSVRSYNEQFF. CDR3 sequence (DNA): TGTGCCAGCAGCTCTAGCAGCGTCCGCTCCTACAATGAGCAGTTCTTC.

This clonotype appeared many times. The chain combines TRBV11-2 with TRBJ2-5; D is unclear. V gave up 2 bases and J gave up 3 bases, with 10 bases separating them. Per the germline V gene, CDR1 is SGHAT and CDR2 is FQNNGV. This CDR3 spans 14 amino acids. The CDR3, as DNA: TGTGCCAGCAGCTTATCCCCGACGGAAGAGACCCAGTACTTC. This gives the protein CASSLSPTEETQYF.

This clonotype came up many times. The DNA of the CDR3 is TGTGCCTGGGGTACCTTAGCGGGAGGGTTGAAGCAGTACTTC. This codes for CAWGTLAGGLKQYF. The V and J genes are TRBV30 and TRBJ2-7; 11 positions match TRBD2. The germline gives CDR1 GTSNPN, CDR2 SVGIG (reference sequence). The CDR3 totals 14 residues. V was pared by 5 bases and J by 8 bases, with 11 bases of the junction left unmatched.

This clonotype was counted many times. The genes are TRBV5-6 and TRBJ1-2; D is unresolved. Germline CDR1 and CDR2: SGHDT and YYEEEE. The CDR3 loop spans 15 amino acids. V was trimmed by 3 bases and J by 5 bases, leaving 17 bases between them. As DNA, the CDR3 is TGTGCCAGCAGCTCCTACGCGGTGTGGGAGTATGGCTACACCTTC. This sequence encodes CASSSYAVWEYGYTF. The complete variable domain, with remaining parts taken from reference TRBV5-6 and TRBJ1-2, reads DAGVTQSPTHLIKTRGQQVTLRCSPKSGHDTVSWYQQALGQGPQFIFQYYEEEERQRGNFPDRFSGHQFPNYSSELNVNALLLGDSALYLCASSSYAVWEYGYTFGSGTRLTVV.

This clonotype was recorded at least ten times. The V and J genes are TRBV6-1 and TRBJ2-1, with 12 bases fitting TRBD2. Germline assignment: CDR1 MNHNS and CDR2 SASEGT. The J segment lost 10 bases and the V segment lost 6 bases, leaving 16 bases of the junction unmatched. The CDR3 contains 17 residues. The DNA for the CDR3 is TGTGCCAGCAGCTCCGGACTAGCGGGGCCCCAGGCTCGAGAGCAGTTCTTC. Translating it yields CASSSGLAGPQAREQFF.

The sample holds many counts of this clonotype. The J gene is TRBJ1-5, the V gene TRBV7-2; D remains unclear. The V and J ends lost 2 bases and 8 bases respectively, with 10 bases between them. This CDR3 is 13 amino acids long. Looked up from germline, CDR1 is SGHTA and CDR2 is FQGNSA. CDR3: CASSLNYMKPQHF. CDR3 coding DNA: TGTGCCAGCAGCTTAAATTATATGAAGCCCCAGCATTTT.

At least ten counts were recorded for this clonotype. The chain has TRBV19 and TRBJ1-2, with D hard to call. The CDR3 is 16 residues long. Germline loops: CDR1 LNHDA, CDR2 SQIVND (reference sequence). Trimming removed 7 bases at V and 0 bases at J, with 18 bases between. CDR3 DNA sequence: TGTGCCAGTACCTCCTTGTTGGGAGGAACTAACTATGGCTACACCTTC. The encoded protein is CASTSLLGGTNYGYTF.

The table lists this clonotype with a few counts. The rearrangement uses TRBV6-1 and TRBJ2-3, with TRBD1 matching 7 bases. Germline V gene data show CDR1 as MNHNS and CDR2 as SASEGT. The CDR3 has 13 amino acids. V shed 7 bases and J 4 bases; nucleotides not matched to a gene: 5. The CDR3 reads CASTMQGADTQYF. The CDR3 nucleotides read TGTGCCAGCACCATGCAGGGGGCAGATACGCAGTATTTT.

Comment on this clonotype: A clone one base away is much larger, so this may be a read error. The chain combines TRBV4-1 with TRBJ1-2; maybe TRBD1 (6 bases). Trimming shortened V by 5 bases and J by 2 bases, and 18 bases separated the two germline ends. The germline gives CDR1 MGHRA, CDR2 YSYEKL. The CDR3 is 16 residues long. In DNA form, the CDR3 reads TGCGCCAGCAGCTACCGGGGCAGGGGAAACAACTATGGCTACACCTTC. It specifies CASSYRGRGNNYGYTF.

There are many counts of this clonotype. V is TRBV10-3 and J is TRBJ2-2; 10 nucleotides agree with TRBD2. Germline-derived CDR1 and CDR2 are ENHRY and SYGVKD. This CDR3 has 15 residues. Trimming took 7 bases from V and 1 from J; bases not matched to a gene: 3. CDR3 residues: CAIKRLAGNTGELFF. For the CDR3, the DNA is TGTGCCATCAAGCGACTAGCGGGGAACACCGGGGAGCTGTTTTTT.

The rearrangement links TRBV6-2 or TRBV6-3 to TRBJ1-4, with D unclear. Germline loops: CDR1 MNHEY, CDR2 SVGEGT. Trimming took off 4 bases at V and 4 bases at J, with 10 bases between the two ends. CDR3 length: 14 amino acids. The CDR3 DNA sequence: TGTGCCAGCAGTTCACCTCGCCGTAATGAAAAACTGTTTTTT. This codes for CASSSPRRNEKLFF.

The table lists this clonotype with many counts. The chain uses TRBV7-9 and TRBJ2-1, with 15 bases matching TRBD2. This CDR3 is 15 amino acids long. J lost 9 bases, V lost 5 bases, and 5 bases had no gene match. CDR1 is SEHNR and CDR2 is FQNEAQ in the germline V gene (reference sequence). The CDR3 region is CASSPGLAGGGEQFF. The CDR3 coding sequence is TGTGCCAGCAGCCCTGGACTAGCGGGAGGGGGTGAGCAGTTCTTC.

This clonotype was counted many times. The rearrangement uses TRBV6-4 and TRBJ2-2, with a tentative D call TRBD2 (6 bases). The germline V and J ends were trimmed by 11 bases and 3 bases, with 19 bases remaining between them. Germline V gives CDR1 MRHNA, CDR2 SNTAGT. There are 15 residues in the CDR3. CDR3: CASPGGVLDTGELFF. The CDR3 region has the DNA TGTGCCTCACCCGGCGGGGTGTTGGACACCGGGGAGCTGTTTTTT.

This clonotype was found many times. The J gene is TRBJ2-3, the V gene TRBV6-2 or TRBV6-3, with D maybe TRBD1 (6 bases). Trimming stripped 0 bases from V and 3 bases from J, with 19 bases between. Germline CDR1 reads MNHEY; CDR2 reads SVGEGT. This CDR3 has 18 residues. The chain's CDR3 is CASSYSSWTASTTDTQYF. As DNA, the CDR3 is TGTGCCAGCAGTTACTCCTCCTGGACAGCTTCCACAACAGATACGCAGTATTTT.

This clonotype occurred many times. The rearrangement joins TRBV20-1 to TRBJ1-1; D perhaps matches TRBD1 (5 bases). CDR1 DFQATT and CDR2 SNEGSKA come from the germline V gene (reference sequence). V lost 0 bases and J 10 bases, leaving 12 bases between the germline ends. The CDR3 length is 12 residues. CDR3 in amino acids: CSARDPPGGAFF. The CDR3 DNA is TGCAGTGCTAGAGATCCACCCGGGGGAGCTTTCTTT.

This clonotype was seen at least ten times. The rearrangement links TRBV27 to TRBJ1-5; no firm D call. This CDR3 is built from 12 residues. V lost 3 bases, J lost 13 bases, and 13 bases lay in between. CDR1 and CDR2 (germline): MNHEY, SMNVEV (reference sequence). In DNA, the CDR3 is TGTGCCAGCAGTTTTCTTCTCGGGCCTCAGCATTTT. Translated, it gives CASSFLLGPQHF.

This clonotype was observed at least ten times. The chain carries TRBV7-9 and TRBJ1-2, with 8 bases fitting TRBD1. In germline, CDR1 is SEHNR, CDR2 FQNEAQ (reference sequence). The CDR3 runs 14 residues. After removal of 6 bases from V and 5 bases from J, the junction contained 8 bases not matched to a gene. The CDR3 loop is CASRQNRGSYGYTF. CDR3 coding DNA: TGTGCCAGCAGGCAAAACAGGGGGTCATATGGCTACACCTTC.

J is TRBJ1-1 and V is TRBV12-3 or TRBV12-4; D gene ambiguous. V lost 6 bases and J 6 bases, leaving 14 bases between the germline ends. CDR3 length: 13 amino acids. In DNA form, the CDR3 reads TGTGCCAGCAGCTTATATCAAGGGTCTGAAGCTTTCTTT. The encoded protein is CASSLYQGSEAFF.

The chain joins TRBV18 to TRBJ2-1; the D gene is possibly TRBD2 (6 bases). There are 15 residues in the CDR3. The germline CDR1 and CDR2 sequences are KGHSH and LQKENI. Deletions cut 0 bases from V and 6 bases from J, with 12 bases between. CDR3 sequence: CASSPPGLRVNEQFF. The DNA of the CDR3 is TGTGCCAGCTCACCACCGGGACTTAGAGTCAATGAGCAGTTCTTC.

The chain couples TRBV2 to TRBJ2-7, with 12 bases lining up with TRBD1. Germline V gene lookup returns CDR1 SNHLY and CDR2 FYNNEI. The length of the CDR3 is 16 residues. V lost 4 bases to trimming and J lost 5 bases; unmatched junction nucleotides: 9. The CDR3 loop reads CASSVSIGTGGNEQYF. The CDR3, as DNA: TGTGCCAGCAGTGTAAGCATCGGGACAGGGGGCAACGAGCAGTACTTC.